This TCR beta chain is drawn from a study of OX40 agonist ivuxolimab in advanced cancers. Study in general: Ivuxolimab doses were 0.01, 0.1, 0.3, 1.5, 3 or 10 mg/kg every 2 weeks. People in dose escalation had one of these cancers: hepatocellular carcinoma, melanoma, renal cell or head and neck cancer. Two cutaneous melanoma patients and one hepatocellular carcinoma patient, three in all, had partial responses.

Concerning this clone: Its matching antigen is unknown.

General observations from the study: In general, CD8+ T cells held more expanded clones than CD4+ did, on average.

The method was immunoSEQ multiplex PCR; TCRdb's version includes in-frame clones alone and lacks a portion of them. The data show around 39,000 clones, around 82% seen once. CDR1 is SEHNR and CDR2 is FQNEAQ in the germline V gene (reference sequence). This CDR3 region has 12 residues. Trimming pared 5 bases from V and 7 bases from J, leaving 11 bases between. The V gene is TRBV7-9, the J gene TRBJ1-1; D may be TRBD1 (6 bases). The receptor comes from an adult with an advanced solid tumor such as melanoma, head and neck, liver or kidney cancer. Source: CD4+ or CD8+ T cells sorted from blood, taken in a trial of the OX40 agonist ivuxolimab. The CDR3 coding sequence is TGTGCCAGCAGCATTGGACAGCTTGAAGCTTTCTTT. This codes for CASSIGQLEAFF.